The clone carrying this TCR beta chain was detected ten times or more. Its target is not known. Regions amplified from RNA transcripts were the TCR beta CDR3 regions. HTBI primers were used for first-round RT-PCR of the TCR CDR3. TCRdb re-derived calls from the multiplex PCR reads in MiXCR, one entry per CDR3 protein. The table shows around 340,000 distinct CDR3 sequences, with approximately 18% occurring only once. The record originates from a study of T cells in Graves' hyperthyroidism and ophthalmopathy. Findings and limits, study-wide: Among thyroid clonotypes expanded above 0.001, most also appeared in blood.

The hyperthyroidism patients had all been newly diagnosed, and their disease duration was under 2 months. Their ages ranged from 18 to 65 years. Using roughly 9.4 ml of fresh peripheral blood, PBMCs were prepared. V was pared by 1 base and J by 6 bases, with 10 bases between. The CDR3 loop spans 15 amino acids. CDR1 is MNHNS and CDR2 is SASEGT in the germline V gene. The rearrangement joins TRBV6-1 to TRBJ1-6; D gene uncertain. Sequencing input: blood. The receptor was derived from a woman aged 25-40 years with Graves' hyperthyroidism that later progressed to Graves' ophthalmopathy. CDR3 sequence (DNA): TGTGCCAGCAGTGAAGTGGGCCTATCTAATTCACCCCTCCACTTT. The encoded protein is CASSEVGLSNSPLHF.